Sequencing of this T cell receptor (beta chain) was carried out in a study of blood T cell repertoires in COVID-19. Trimming took off 11 bases at V and 2 bases at J, with 16 bases between the two ends. CDR1 MRHNA and CDR2 SNTAGT come from the germline V gene. The CDR3 extends over 13 amino acids. Generated by immunoSEQ multiplex PCR, the TCRdb table keeps only in-frame clones and is missing some. There are tens of thousands of clones in the sample; 80% to 90% occur only once, and roughly 1.2% lies in the top ten. This sequence originates from a man in his forties with acute or convalescent COVID-19. The chain couples TRBV6-4 to TRBJ2-7; D ambiguous. The sequencing input was peripheral blood. CDR3 nucleotides: TGTGCCTGCAAGAGAACCCCTCCCTACGAGCAGTACTTC. Its translation is CACKRTPPYEQYF.